The sample holds one count of the clone carrying this TCR beta chain. This entry belongs to a study of blood T cell repertoires in COVID-19. About the research overall: Researchers got acute and convalescent COVID-19 samples from the United States, Italy and Spain. PBMCs, B-cell-depleted T cells, or T cells provided the cDNA or gDNA that made up the material.

CDR3 length: 16 residues. The J segment lost 2 bases and the V segment lost 3 bases, leaving 7 bases of the junction unmatched. Germline loops: CDR1 SGHRS, CDR2 YFSETQ. Original data processing: Reference gene primer amplification gave nucleated cell count estimates. The table came from immunoSEQ multiplex PCR; TCRdb's copy has only in-frame clones and leaves some out. That table supplies the V and J calls and clone size; D and trimming were determined from the DNA. The sample lists 200,000 to 250,000 clones, about four fifths occurring once. The rearrangement links TRBV5-1 to TRBJ2-2, with 7 nucleotides matching TRBD2. Sequences were obtained from peripheral blood. This receptor was taken from a woman in her sixties or seventies with acute or convalescent COVID-19. CDR3 loop: CASSWGGDPNTGELFF. The CDR3 DNA sequence: TGCGCCAGCAGCTGGGGGGGTGACCCTAACACCGGGGAGCTGTTTTTT. Full variable domain (missing parts from reference TRBV5-1 and TRBJ2-2): KAGVTQTPRYLIKTRGQQVTLSCSPISGHRSVSWYQQTPGQGLQFLFEYFSETQRNKGNFPGRFSGRQFSNSRSEMNVSTLELGDSALYLCASSWGGDPNTGELFFGEGSRLTVL.